This T cell receptor beta chain was obtained from a study of T-cell reconstitution after alpha-beta-depleted transplantation in children. The CDR3 consists of 11 residues. Germline CDR1 is SQVTM and CDR2 is ANQGSEA. The V end was cut by 1 base, the J end by 9 bases, with 7 bases between. The TCRbeta library was prepared with unique molecular identifiers. TCRdb re-derived calls from the PCR reads in MiXCR, one entry per CDR3 protein. The data hold about 600,000 distinct CDR3 sequences, with under 25% observed a single time. This TCR derives from a boy under two years old who had a stem cell transplant for acute myeloid leukemia, so the T cells may come from the graft donor. The material was PBMCs, mostly from graft donor cells, obtained 360 days after TCRalphabeta/CD19-depleted stem cell transplant. The chain recombines TRBV29-1 with TRBJ2-1, with D possibly TRBD1 on 5 matching bases. DNA of the CDR3: TGCAGCGTTGAAGGGGGCAGTGAGCAGTTCTTC. Protein product: CSVEGGSEQFF.